The 10 T cell receptor beta chains listed next were all sequenced from one sample in a study of blood T cell repertoires in COVID-19. The method was immunoSEQ multiplex PCR; TCRdb's version includes in-frame clones alone and lacks a portion of them. The sample lists 55,000 to 80,000 clones; roughly 86% were seen once. The sample was peripheral blood. These TCRs come from a man aged 65 to 85 with acute or convalescent COVID-19.

This clone was counted only a few times. V gene TRBV23-1 combines with J gene TRBJ1-5; no reliable D call. TRBV23-1 is marked as an open reading frame, function uncertain. This CDR3 contains 12 residues. V lost 10 bases, J lost 4 bases, and 11 bases lay in between. The CDR3 sequence: CAIRGWNQPQHF. Written as DNA, the CDR3 is TGCGCCATAAGAGGTTGGAATCAGCCCCAGCATTTT.

CDR3 sequence (DNA): TGCGCCAGCACGGCTAGCGCGGGCACAGATACGCAGTATTTT. Its protein is CASTASAGTDTQYF. This rearrangement joins TRBV5-1 to TRBJ2-3; D might be TRBD2 (6 bases). Germline V gives CDR1 SGHRS, CDR2 YFSETQ. Trimming pared 6 bases from V and 1 base from J, leaving 12 bases between. CDR3 length equals 14 residues. The variable domain in full, with the rest retrieved from reference TRBV5-1 and TRBJ2-3, is KAGVTQTPRYLIKTRGQQVTLSCSPISGHRSVSWYQQTPGQGLQFLFEYFSETQRNKGNFPGRFSGRQFSNSRSEMNVSTLELGDSALYLCASTASAGTDTQYFGPGTRLTVL.

The gene calls are TRBV5-1 and TRBJ2-3; a possible D gene is TRBD1 (7 bases). The V gene's germline CDR1 is SGHRS and CDR2 YFSETQ. V gave up 2 bases and J gave up 6 bases, with 19 bases separating them. The CDR3 is 16 amino acids. This CDR3 is CASSLGGTEFRDTQYF. The CDR3 region has the DNA TGCGCCAGCAGCTTAGGCGGGACAGAATTCAGGGATACGCAGTATTTT.

The chain combines TRBV30 with TRBJ2-7; 7 bases are a match to TRBD1. The germline V gene encodes CDR1 GTSNPN and CDR2 SVGIG (reference sequence). V dropped 8 bases and J dropped 2; count of bases not matched to a gene: 12. The CDR3 contains 14 residues. The CDR3 nucleotides read TGTGCCCTAGGGCGCGACAGGGCAGCCTACGAGCAGTACTTC. This sequence encodes CALGRDRAAYEQYF.

V gene TRBV10-3 combines with J gene TRBJ2-7; 8 bases align to TRBD1. The CDR3 runs to 14 residues. V lost 0 bases to trimming and J lost 6 bases; unmatched junction nucleotides: 4. The V gene's germline CDR1 is ENHRY and CDR2 SYGVKD. CDR3 coding DNA: TGTGCCATCAGTGAGTCTACAGGGGGTCCCGAGCAGTACTTC. This codes for CAISESTGGPEQYF.

The chain links TRBV29-1 to TRBJ2-2; 7 bases map to TRBD1. The CDR3 runs 12 residues. Per the germline V gene, CDR1 is SQVTM and CDR2 is ANQGSEA. V shed 4 bases, J shed 6 bases, and the junction held 2 bases outside the gene matches. The DNA of the CDR3 is TGCAGCGTTGGACAGGGTTCCGGGGAGCTGTTTTTT. Its translation is CSVGQGSGELFF.

This chain joins TRBV27 and TRBJ2-3; 8 bases agree with TRBD1. Per germline, CDR1 MNHEY and CDR2 SMNVEV (reference sequence). The CDR3 extends over 16 amino acids. After removal of 5 bases from V and 1 base from J, the junction contained 8 bases not matched to a gene. The CDR3 bases are TGTGCCAGCAGTGCCGACAGGGGCTGGGGCACAGATACGCAGTATTTT. Translation: CASSADRGWGTDTQYF.

The chain uses TRBV24-1 and TRBJ2-2; 7 positions agree with TRBD2. The CDR3 loop spans 15 amino acids. Germline trimming cut 0 bases from V and 3 bases from J; bases unmatched to any gene: 0. The germline gives CDR1 KGHDR, CDR2 SFDVKD. The CDR3 coding sequence is TGTGCCACCAGTGATTTGGCGGGAGACACCGGGGAGCTGTTTTTT. Its translation is CATSDLAGDTGELFF.

The chain recombines TRBV5-6 with TRBJ1-2; 7 nucleotides match TRBD1. Germline V CDR1 and CDR2: SGHDT, YYEEEE. This CDR3 is 16 amino acids long. With 4 bases clipped from V and 4 bases from J, the junction kept 13 bases outside the gene matches. CDR3 region: CASSPTDRADLYGYTF. In DNA, the CDR3 is TGTGCCAGCAGCCCCACAGACAGGGCTGATCTCTATGGCTACACCTTC. Based on the CDR3 plus reference TRBV5-6 and TRBJ1-2, the full variable domain is DAGVTQSPTHLIKTRGQQVTLRCSPKSGHDTVSWYQQALGQGPQFIFQYYEEEERQRGNFPDRFSGHQFPNYSSELNVNALLLGDSALYLCASSPTDRADLYGYTFGSGTRLTVV.

This chain links TRBV14 with TRBJ2-3; possible D gene TRBD2, 7 bases. CDR1 is SGHDN and CDR2 is FVKESK in the germline V gene. The CDR3 length is 17 residues. Trimming stripped 2 bases from V and 3 bases from J, with 18 bases between. Here the CDR3 reads CASSQYLFGGQTDTQYF. In nucleotides, the CDR3 is TGTGCCAGCAGCCAATATCTTTTCGGGGGGCAAACAGATACGCAGTATTTT. The variable domain in full, completed from reference TRBV14 and TRBJ2-3, reads EAGVTQFPSHSVIEKGQTVTLRCDPISGHDNLYWYRRVMGKEIKFLLHFVKESKQDESGMPNNRFLAERTGGTYSTLKVQPAELEDSGVYFCASSQYLFGGQTDTQYFGPGTRLTVL.